These 32 T cell receptor beta chains were all obtained from the same sample, sequenced in a study of cytomegalovirus exposure and HLA in healthy donors. The PCR made use of 60 Vbeta and 13 Jbeta primers. Assay: immunoSEQ multiplex PCR; the TCRdb copy retains only in-frame clones and omits some. Of approximately 170,000 clones in the sample, around 86% were seen once. Specimen: PBMCs. The origin of the receptors is a human donor in good health.

The rearrangement joins TRBV10-3 to TRBJ2-7; 8 nucleotides agree with TRBD1. Germline CDR1 is ENHRY and CDR2 is SYGVKD. V was pared by 4 bases and J by 4 bases, with 6 bases of the junction left unmatched. The CDR3 is 14 residues long. CDR3 nucleotide sequence: TGTGCCATCAGTGGAGGACAGGGTAATTACGAGCAGTACTTC. Encoded protein: CAISGGQGNYEQYF.

This rearrangement joins TRBV6-5 to TRBJ2-7, with TRBD2 identical over 8 bases. Germline-derived CDR1 and CDR2 are MNHEY and SVGAGI. This CDR3 comprises 13 residues. V was pared by 6 bases and J by 4 bases, with 5 bases of the junction left unmatched. The CDR3: CASSRPGGYEQYF. Written as DNA, the CDR3 is TGTGCCAGCAGCCGACCGGGGGGGTACGAGCAGTACTTC.

The chain joins TRBV4-1 to TRBJ1-2; 7 bases are a match to TRBD1. The CDR3 is made up of 13 amino acids. CDR1 is MGHRA and CDR2 is YSYEKL in the germline V gene. V shed 1 base and J 7 bases; nucleotides not matched to a gene: 3. CDR3 protein: CASSQGTGGGYTF. The CDR3 DNA reads as TGCGCCAGCAGCCAAGGGACAGGAGGTGGCTACACCTTC.

The gene calls are TRBV4-1 and TRBJ2-1; D is perhaps TRBD1 (6 bases). Germline CDR1 and CDR2: MGHRA and YSYEKL. Trimming took 5 bases from V and 9 from J, leaving 17 bases between them. This CDR3 region has 14 residues. DNA for the CDR3: TGCGCCAGCAGCTACCGAGAAGGGGGTGGTGAGCAGTTCTTC. Its translation: CASSYREGGGEQFF.

The chain recombines TRBV19 with TRBJ2-2, with D possibly matching TRBD2 (5 bases). With 5 bases removed from V and 1 base from J, the gap between germline ends came to 11 bases. This CDR3 comprises 15 residues. CDR1 and CDR2 (germline): LNHDA, SQIVND (reference sequence). DNA for the CDR3: TGTGCCAGTAGTCCGGGCGGGTGGAACACCGGGGAGCTGTTTTTT. Its protein is CASSPGGWNTGELFF.

The CDR3 bases are TGTGCCAGCAGCGTAGTAGCAGGGGGCTATGGCTACACCTTC. Translated: CASSVVAGGYGYTF. The chain couples TRBV9 to TRBJ1-2; 7 bases agree with TRBD1. J was trimmed by 4 bases and V by 0 bases; bases with no gene match: 3. From germline, CDR1 is SGDLS and CDR2 YYNGEE. The CDR3 contains 14 residues.

The rearrangement uses TRBV7-9 and TRBJ2-2; 9 bases are a match to TRBD1. V shed 5 bases and J 6 bases; nucleotides not matched to a gene: 10. CDR1 and CDR2 from the germline V gene are SEHNR and FQNEAQ (reference sequence). This CDR3 has 16 amino acids. The CDR3 spells CASSKAGQGQAGELFF. CDR3 in DNA: TGTGCCAGCAGCAAAGCGGGACAGGGACAGGCCGGGGAGCTGTTTTTT.

For this clone: A junction end diverges from the germline sequence, so it may reflect a read error. The chain uses TRBV6-1 and TRBJ2-1, with TRBD1 identical over 9 bases. The germline gives CDR1 MNHNS, CDR2 SASEGT. The CDR3 loop spans 13 amino acids. CDR3 sequence reads: CASSSTGTGIVVF. The CDR3 DNA reads TGTGCCAGCAGTTCCACCGGGACAGGGATTGTGGTCTTC.

This chain uses TRBV6-5 with TRBJ2-2, with 8 bases that match TRBD1. CDR3 length: 15 amino acids. After removal of 4 bases from V and 4 bases from J, the junction contained 5 bases not matched to a gene. Looked up from germline, CDR1 is MNHEY and CDR2 is SVGAGI. The CDR3 spells CASSSSGGGTGELFF. CDR3 DNA: TGTGCCAGCAGTTCCTCAGGGGGCGGCACCGGGGAGCTGTTTTTT.

This chain uses TRBV2 with TRBJ2-4; 9 nucleotides match TRBD1. V was pared by 5 bases and J by 0 bases, with 5 bases of the junction left unmatched. In germline, CDR1 is SNHLY, CDR2 FYNNEI. The CDR3 totals 16 residues. CDR3 residues: CASSSGTGIAKNIQYF. CDR3 nucleotides: TGTGCCAGCAGTTCCGGGACAGGGATAGCCAAAAACATTCAGTACTTC.

V is TRBV19 and J is TRBJ1-5; 8 bases are shared with TRBD1. Germline V gene data show CDR1 as LNHDA and CDR2 as SQIVND (reference sequence). The junction had 11 bases not matched to a gene; V was cut back by 7 bases and J by 3 bases. The CDR3 extends over 16 amino acids. In nucleotides, the CDR3 is TGTGCCAGTACCTCAGTGGGGACAGGCTTCAATCAGCCCCAGCATTTT. This gives the protein CASTSVGTGFNQPQHF.

This chain links TRBV6-1 with TRBJ1-4; TRBD1 matches 8 bases. Trimming at V came to 4 bases and at J to 5 bases, leaving 6 bases not matched to a gene. From germline, CDR1 is MNHNS and CDR2 SASEGT. The CDR3 has 15 amino acids. The CDR3 sequence is CASSVDRGKNEKLFF. Here the CDR3 DNA reads TGTGCCAGCAGTGTTGACAGGGGCAAAAATGAAAAACTGTTTTTT.

Regarding this clone: A junction boundary mismatches the germline segment, possibly from a read error. The chain has TRBV7-7 and TRBJ2-5, with 10 nucleotides matching TRBD2. The CDR3 is 15 residues long. Germline V gene data show CDR1 as SSHAT and CDR2 as FNYEAQ (reference sequence). CDR3 sequence (DNA): TGTGCTAGCAGCCGTAAGCGGGGGGGCAGGGAGACCCAGTACTTC. Translation: CASSRKRGGRETQYF.

The chain couples TRBV4-3 to TRBJ1-1; D ambiguous. V lost 1 base to trimming and J lost 0 bases, with 9 bases between them. CDR1 and CDR2 from the germline V gene are LGHNA and YSLEER. This CDR3 contains 15 residues. CDR3 sequence (DNA): TGCGCCAGCAGCCAAGGAATGGGAGTGAACACTGAAGCTTTCTTT. Protein product: CASSQGMGVNTEAFF.

This chain connects TRBV7-8 to TRBJ2-3; maybe TRBD1 (5 bases). The CDR3 length is 14 residues. From germline, CDR1 is SGHVS and CDR2 FQNEAQ. Trimming shortened V by 1 base and J by 8 bases, and 13 bases separated the two germline ends. The CDR3 nucleotides read TGTGCCAGCAGCTTAGGGGGATACCAGGGTACGCAGTATTTT. Translated: CASSLGGYQGTQYF. The full variable domain, with the rest looked up from reference TRBV7-8 and TRBJ2-3, is GAGVSQSPRYKVAKRGQDVALRCDPISGHVSLFWYQQALGQGPEFLTYFQNEAQLDKSGLPSDRFFAERPEGSVSTLKIQRTQQEDSAVYLCASSLGGYQGTQYFGPGTRLTVL.

The chain has TRBV7-8 and TRBJ1-2, with D maybe TRBD1 (5 bases). CDR1 and CDR2 (germline): SGHVS, FQNEAQ. The V end was cut by 5 bases, the J end by 4 bases, with 23 bases between. The CDR3 runs to 17 residues. CDR3 protein: CASSPQVAGDIAYGYTF. Here the CDR3 DNA reads TGTGCCAGCAGCCCCCAGGTGGCGGGGGATATTGCCTATGGCTACACCTTC. Looking up the rest from reference TRBV7-8 and TRBJ1-2 gives the full variable domain: GAGVSQSPRYKVAKRGQDVALRCDPISGHVSLFWYQQALGQGPEFLTYFQNEAQLDKSGLPSDRFFAERPEGSVSTLKIQRTQQEDSAVYLCASSPQVAGDIAYGYTFGSGTRLTVV.

The chain joins TRBV13 to TRBJ2-7, with a tentative D call TRBD1 (5 bases). Germline lookup yields CDR1 PRHDT and CDR2 FYEKMQ (reference sequence). The CDR3 runs to 14 residues. Between the trimmed V and J ends, which lost 5 bases and 0 bases, there was a span of 11 bases. The CDR3 region is CASSTGHSSYEQYF. CDR3 sequence (DNA): TGTGCCAGCAGCACAGGACACAGCTCCTACGAGCAGTACTTC.

The rearrangement links TRBV5-4 to TRBJ2-7; weak D call: TRBD2 (5 bases). Germline assignment: CDR1 SGHNT and CDR2 YYREEE (reference sequence). CDR3 length: 14 amino acids. The germline V and J ends were trimmed by 4 bases and 0 bases, with 11 bases remaining between them. The CDR3 sequence: CASSPRTLSYEQYF. The DNA of the CDR3 is TGTGCCAGCAGCCCCCGGACTCTCTCCTACGAGCAGTACTTC.

This clone was counted between two and nine times. The chain has TRBV11-3 and TRBJ1-6; D gene ambiguous. V dropped 5 bases and J dropped 9 bases, with 14 bases sitting between them. CDR3 length: 14 residues. Germline V gives CDR1 SGHNT, CDR2 YENEEA. The CDR3 coding sequence is TGTGCCAGCAGCATCAGAAGTTCTGGTTCACCCCTCCACTTT. Its translation is CASSIRSSGSPLHF.

Worth noting for this clone: This same CDR3 is encoded by further DNA sequences in the sample. V is TRBV4-3 and J is TRBJ2-3; D ambiguous. CDR3 length: 14 residues. CDR1 and CDR2 from the germline V gene are LGHNA and YSLEER. Trimming removed 0 bases at V and 1 base at J, with 5 bases between. CDR3 coding DNA: TGCGCCAGCAGCCAAGATCGTGGCACAGATACGCAGTATTTT. The encoded protein is CASSQDRGTDTQYF.

This chain uses TRBV5-1 with TRBJ2-7, with 8 positions matching TRBD1. The V gene end was trimmed by 0 bases and the J gene end by 6 bases; junction bases not matched to a gene: 5. From germline, CDR1 is SGHRS and CDR2 YFSETQ. The CDR3 runs to 14 residues. CDR3 nucleotides: TGCGCCAGCAGCTTGGCCCCTCAGGGGGCCGAGCAGTACTTC. Residues: CASSLAPQGAEQYF. Together with reference TRBV5-1 and TRBJ2-7, the CDR3 gives the full variable domain: KAGVTQTPRYLIKTRGQQVTLSCSPISGHRSVSWYQQTPGQGLQFLFEYFSETQRNKGNFPGRFSGRQFSNSRSEMNVSTLELGDSALYLCASSLAPQGAEQYFGPGTRLTVT.

The chain has TRBV25-1 and TRBJ1-4; TRBD1 matches 7 bases. Unmatched junction bases numbered 10, after V lost 4 bases and J lost 8 bases. In germline, CDR1 is MGHDK, CDR2 SYGVNS. The CDR3 runs to 15 residues. The CDR3 sequence is CASSARQGWGEKLFF. The CDR3 bases are TGTGCCAGCAGTGCACGACAGGGTTGGGGGGAAAAACTGTTTTTT.

The chain couples TRBV9 to TRBJ1-1; unclear D gene. V was shortened by 0 bases and J by 1 base, with 7 bases between the two germline ends. The CDR3 consists of 14 residues. CDR1 is SGDLS, CDR2 YYNGEE, per germline. This chain's CDR3 is CASSVGLTNTEAFF. The CDR3, as DNA: TGTGCCAGCAGCGTAGGACTTACGAACACTGAAGCTTTCTTT.

The chain has TRBV6-5 and TRBJ2-1; D gene uncertain. The germline V and J ends were trimmed by 1 base and 8 bases, with 6 bases remaining between them. The CDR3 totals 12 residues. Germline CDR1 is MNHEY and CDR2 is SVGAGI. The CDR3 bases are TGTGCCAGCAGTTACTTAGGAGATGAGCAGTTCTTC. Amino acids: CASSYLGDEQFF.

The J gene is TRBJ2-2, the V gene TRBV18, with D possibly being TRBD2 (6 bases). The CDR3 sequence is 18 residues long. In germline, CDR1 is KGHSH, CDR2 LQKENI. V was pared by 1 base and J by 1 base, with 16 bases between. CDR3 sequence reads: CASSPLGGEGRNTGELFF. CDR3 in DNA: TGTGCCAGCTCACCACTGGGAGGAGAGGGTAGGAACACCGGGGAGCTGTTTTTT.

The chain is built from TRBV11-3 and TRBJ2-2; 10 bases agree with TRBD1. This CDR3 is built from 15 residues. With V trimmed by 4 bases and J by 6 bases, 5 bases remained unmatched. CDR1 SGHNT and CDR2 YENEEA come from the germline V gene. The DNA for the CDR3 is TGTGCCAGCAGCTGGGGACAGGGGATCGCCGGGGAGCTGTTTTTT. Its translation: CASSWGQGIAGELFF. Full variable domain (rest looked up from reference TRBV11-3 and TRBJ2-2): EAGVVQSPRYKIIEKKQPVAFWCNPISGHNTLYWYLQNLGQGPELLIRYENEEAVDDSQLPKDRFSAERLKGVDSTLKIQPAELGDSAVYLCASSWGQGIAGELFFGEGSRLTVL.

This chain uses TRBV6-6 with TRBJ1-1, with 8 bases identical to TRBD1. J lost 4 bases, V lost 7 bases, and 5 bases had no gene match. Germline values: CDR1 MNHNY, CDR2 SVGAGI (reference sequence). The CDR3 covers 13 residues. CDR3 sequence: CASILTGGTEAFF. The CDR3 DNA sequence: TGTGCCAGCATCCTAACAGGGGGCACTGAAGCTTTCTTT.

The chain joins TRBV9 to TRBJ1-1, with D maybe TRBD1 (5 bases). The CDR3 contains 14 residues. V was cut by 3 bases and J by 3 bases, with 12 bases left in between. Germline CDR1 SGDLS, CDR2 YYNGEE. CDR3 region: CASSGRGYDTEAFF. The CDR3 coding sequence is TGTGCCAGCAGCGGACGGGGGTACGACACTGAAGCTTTCTTT.

This chain links TRBV4-2 with TRBJ2-5; no reliable D call. The DNA matches TRBJ2-7 better at its end, which makes the J call doubtful. This CDR3 has 17 amino acids. CDR1 LGHNA and CDR2 YNFKEQ come from the germline V gene. In DNA, the CDR3 is TGTGCCAGCAGCCAAGTAGTTGTGGTACAGAGTGGATCCGAGCAGTACTTC. This codes for CASSQVVVVQSGSEQYF.

The chain recombines TRBV4-3 with TRBJ2-7, with 11 nucleotides matching TRBD2. V shed 0 bases, J shed 5 bases, and the junction held 9 bases outside the gene matches. The CDR3 covers 17 residues. Per the germline V gene, CDR1 is LGHNA and CDR2 is YSLEER. In nucleotides, the CDR3 is TGCGCCAGCAGCCAAGATCCCCTAGCGGGGGGAGCGAACGAGCAGTACTTC. It translates to CASSQDPLAGGANEQYF.

The rearrangement joins TRBV7-2 to TRBJ2-7; D gene unclear. In germline, CDR1 is SGHTA, CDR2 FQGNSA. The V gene lost 1 base and the J gene lost 5 bases, with 15 bases spanning the gap. The length of the CDR3 is 15 residues. The CDR3 nucleotides read TGTGCCAGCAGCTTAGGGCCAGGATCTAACAACGAGCAGTACTTC. Residues: CASSLGPGSNNEQYF. Full variable domain (rest looked up from reference TRBV7-2 and TRBJ2-7): GAGVSQSPSNKVTEKGKDVELRCDPISGHTALYWYRQSLGQGLEFLIYFQGNSAPDKSGLPSDRFSAERTGGSVSTLTIQRTQQEDSAVYLCASSLGPGSNNEQYFGPGTRLTVT.

The chain is built from TRBV2 and TRBJ1-6; D is unclear. Trimming took off 10 bases at V and 3 bases at J, with 10 bases between the two ends. Per the germline V gene, CDR1 is SNHLY and CDR2 is FYNNEI. The CDR3 spans 13 residues. The CDR3 DNA reads TGTGCCACCATATCCGGCTATAATTCACCCCTCCACTTT. Residues: CATISGYNSPLHF.